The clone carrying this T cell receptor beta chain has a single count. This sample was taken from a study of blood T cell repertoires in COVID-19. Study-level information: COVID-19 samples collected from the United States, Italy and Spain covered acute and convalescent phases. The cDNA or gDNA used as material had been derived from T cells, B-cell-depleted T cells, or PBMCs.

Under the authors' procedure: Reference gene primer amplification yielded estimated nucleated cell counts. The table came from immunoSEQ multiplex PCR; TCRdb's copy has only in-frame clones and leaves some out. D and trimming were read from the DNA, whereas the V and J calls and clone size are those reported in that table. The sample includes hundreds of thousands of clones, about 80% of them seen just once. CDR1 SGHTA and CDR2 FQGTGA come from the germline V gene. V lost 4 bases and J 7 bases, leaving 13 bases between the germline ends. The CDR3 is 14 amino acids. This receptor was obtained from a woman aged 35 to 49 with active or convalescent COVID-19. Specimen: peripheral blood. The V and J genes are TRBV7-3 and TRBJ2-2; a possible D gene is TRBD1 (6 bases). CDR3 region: CASSSQGIGGELFF. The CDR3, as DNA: TGTGCCAGCAGCTCCCAGGGGATCGGCGGGGAGCTGTTTTTT.